The sequence of this TCR beta chain was determined in a study of shared clonotypes between healthy human individuals. Background on the study: Plates per donor: three CD4 naive, three CD4 memory, two CD8 naive, one CD8 memory. Study-level findings and limits: The small donor group covered limited genetic and exposure diversity.

Healthy and HIV-negative, the adult donors had no recent acute infections or vaccinations. TCRdb's copy holds only in-frame clones and misses some; the assay was immunoSEQ multiplex PCR. The sample lists some 2,500,000 clones; 93% were seen once. Notes on this clone: Its specificity is unknown.

Germline V gives CDR1 MNHNS, CDR2 SASEGT. With V trimmed by 6 bases and J by 4 bases, 6 bases remained unmatched. This CDR3 contains 15 residues. The chain recombines TRBV6-1 with TRBJ2-2, with 9 bases lining up with TRBD1. The TCR originated in a man younger than 35 in good health. Some clones in this sample may be carry-over from other donors' samples. The sample taken for sequencing was naive CD4+ T cells from PBMCs. Sample subset: CD45RA+ positively selected. The CDR3 nucleotides are TGTGCCAGCAGACCCGGGACAGGGATCACCGGGGAGCTGTTTTTT. Protein product: CASRPGTGITGELFF.